This TCR beta chain was sequenced during a study of blood T cell repertoires in COVID-19. Whole-study context: Sample material is recorded as cDNA or gDNA derived from T cells, B-cell-depleted T cells, or PBMCs.

Authors' analysis steps: Estimated nucleated cell counts came from reference gene primer amplification. TCRdb's copy holds only in-frame clones and misses some; the assay was immunoSEQ multiplex PCR. V, J and clone size were drawn from that table, and D and trimming were deduced from the DNA. The sample includes around 250,000 clones, 82% seen only once; the top ten take less than 4%. Looked up from germline, CDR1 is MNHEY and CDR2 is SVGAGI. V lost 6 bases and J 4 bases, leaving 13 bases between the germline ends. The CDR3 has 14 residues. Source material: peripheral blood. The chain has TRBV6-5 and TRBJ1-3, with D perhaps TRBD1 (5 bases). This TCR was sampled from a woman under 30 with acute or convalescent COVID-19. CDR3 bases: TGTGCCAGCAGACCTGGGGGGGGAGGAAACACCATATATTTT. This gives the protein CASRPGGGGNTIYF.